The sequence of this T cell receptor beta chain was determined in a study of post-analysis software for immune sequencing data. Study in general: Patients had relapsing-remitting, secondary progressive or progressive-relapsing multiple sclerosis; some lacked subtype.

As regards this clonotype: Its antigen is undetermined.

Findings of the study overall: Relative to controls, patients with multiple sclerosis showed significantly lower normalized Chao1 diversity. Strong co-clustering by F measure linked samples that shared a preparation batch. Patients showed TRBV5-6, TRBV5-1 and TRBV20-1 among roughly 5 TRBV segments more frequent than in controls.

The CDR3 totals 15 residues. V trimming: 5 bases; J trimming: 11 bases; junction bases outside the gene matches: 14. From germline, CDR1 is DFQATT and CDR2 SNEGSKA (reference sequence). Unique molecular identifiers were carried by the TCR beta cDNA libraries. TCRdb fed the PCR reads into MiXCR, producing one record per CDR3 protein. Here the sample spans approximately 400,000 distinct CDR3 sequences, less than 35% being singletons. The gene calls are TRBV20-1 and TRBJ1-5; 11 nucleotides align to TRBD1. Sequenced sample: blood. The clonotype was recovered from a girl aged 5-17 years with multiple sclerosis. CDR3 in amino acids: CSAARPGQGVPAQHF. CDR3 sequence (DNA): TGCAGTGCTGCCCGGCCGGGACAGGGGGTCCCGGCCCAGCATTTT.